The rows below give T cell receptor beta chains drawn from one sample of a study of blood T cell repertoires in COVID-19. Sequencing used immunoSEQ multiplex PCR; TCRdb keeps in-frame clones, though not all of them. The table has over 85,000 clones, around 86% seen once; the top ten hold about 3%. The sample comprised peripheral blood. The source of these receptors is a man in his fifties with active or convalescent COVID-19. The CDR3 runs from the conserved cysteine through the conserved F or W. A D gene is named only where the DNA matches it firmly. The listing skips clone size in some rows; elsewhere it reads once, few, many or a size class.

j_gene | v_gene | d_gene | abundance | CDR3aa | CDR3nt
TRBJ2-7 | TRBV25-1 | NA | NA | CASTQLSGSSYEQYF | TGTGCCAGCACCCAGTTGTCCGGGAGCTCCTACGAGCAGTACTTC
TRBJ1-2 | TRBV7-2 | TRBD1 | NA | CASSPTGEANYGYTF | TGTGCCAGCAGCCCTACAGGGGAGGCTAACTATGGCTACACCTTC
TRBJ2-5 | TRBV27 | TRBD1 | NA | CASSFQGARQETQYF | TGTGCCAGCAGTTTCCAGGGGGCAAGACAAGAGACCCAGTACTTC
TRBJ1-6 | TRBV5-6 | NA | NA | CASSLFAAEGPLHF | TGTGCCAGCAGCTTGTTCGCAGCCGAGGGACCCCTCCACTTT
TRBJ1-1 | TRBV19 | TRBD1 | NA | CASSGTANTEAFF | TGTGCCAGTAGTGGGACAGCGAACACTGAAGCTTTCTTT
TRBJ1-1 | TRBV10-3 | NA | NA | CAISDRPLGEDTEAFF | TGTGCCATCAGTGATCGTCCCTTAGGGGAGGACACTGAAGCTTTCTTT
TRBJ1-1 | TRBV12-5 | TRBD1 | NA | CASGPGQLPGYTEAFF | TGTGCTAGTGGTCCGGGACAGCTTCCGGGCTACACTGAAGCTTTCTTT
TRBJ2-7 | TRBV7-2 | TRBD2 | NA | CASSGGLVVHEQYF | TGTGCCAGCAGCGGGGGACTAGTAGTCCACGAGCAGTACTTC
TRBJ2-3 | TRBV19 | NA | NA | CASTEGADTQYF | TGTGCCAGTACAGAAGGGGCAGATACGCAGTATTTT
TRBJ2-6 | TRBV19 | NA | NA | CASRGALGRINSGANVLTF | TGTGCCAGCCGCGGGGCCTTGGGACGGATCAACTCTGGGGCCAACGTCCTGACTTTC
TRBJ1-2 | TRBV20-1 | NA | once | CSASSGWDGYTF | TGCAGTGCTAGTTCAGGGTGGGATGGCTACACCTTC
TRBJ1-6 | TRBV28 | NA | NA | CASSYGVGEDSPLHF | TGTGCCAGCAGTTATGGGGTGGGGGAGGATTCACCCCTCCACTTT
TRBJ1-1 | TRBV10-3 | NA | NA | CAISDSRGETEAFF | TGTGCCATCAGTGATTCTCGCGGGGAGACTGAAGCTTTCTTT
TRBJ2-1 | TRBV11-2 | TRBD2 | NA | CASSLDIASGVRYEQFF | TGTGCCAGCAGCTTAGATATTGCTAGCGGGGTGAGGTATGAGCAGTTCTTC
TRBJ1-2 | TRBV6-1 | NA | NA | CASSDRVYDYTF | TGTGCCAGCAGTGACAGGGTTTATGACTACACCTTC
TRBJ2-5 | TRBV4-1 | NA | NA | CASSQKPGRGQETQYF | TGCGCCAGCAGCCAAAAACCGGGACGGGGGCAAGAGACCCAGTACTTC
TRBJ2-1 | TRBV6-1 | TRBD1 | NA | CASSDPGQGDNEQFF | TGTGCCAGCAGTGACCCGGGACAGGGGGACAATGAGCAGTTCTTC
TRBJ2-1 | TRBV15 | TRBD2 | NA | CATSRDPTGRDRYNEQFF | TGTGCCACCAGCAGAGACCCTACCGGGAGGGATAGGTACAATGAGCAGTTCTTC
TRBJ2-1 | TRBV7-2 | TRBD2 | NA | CASSPGLAGVVEQFF | TGTGCCAGCAGCCCCGGACTAGCGGGGGTGGTTGAGCAGTTCTTC
TRBJ1-4 | TRBV30 | NA | NA | CAWSPQWGDEKLFF | TGTGCCTGGAGCCCACAGTGGGGGGATGAAAAACTGTTTTTT
TRBJ1-5 | TRBV4-3 | NA | NA | CASSQDRNQPQHF | TGCGCCAGCAGCCAGGACAGAAATCAGCCCCAGCATTTT
TRBJ2-3 | TRBV11-2 | TRBD1 | NA | CASSLGTGTDTQYF | TGTGCCAGCAGTTTGGGGACAGGCACAGATACGCAGTATTTT
TRBJ1-5 | TRBV19 | NA | once | CASRENSNQPQHF | TGTGCCAGTAGAGAGAATAGCAATCAGCCCCAGCATTTT
TRBJ2-1 | TRBV15 | TRBD2 | once | CATSRFSGGATNEQFF | TGTGCCACCAGCAGATTTAGCGGGGGGGCTACCAATGAGCAGTTCTTC
TRBJ2-3 | TRBV19 | TRBD2 | NA | CASSIGGGAFSTDTQYF | TGTGCCAGTAGTATCGGCGGGGGGGCCTTTAGCACAGATACGCAGTATTTT
TRBJ1-1 | TRBV19 | NA | NA | CASSIQGGPEAFF | TGTGCCAGTAGTATCCAGGGAGGGCCTGAAGCTTTCTTT
TRBJ1-2 | TRBV29-1 | NA | NA | CSVAKQGYGYTF | TGCAGCGTTGCGAAACAGGGATATGGCTACACCTTC
TRBJ1-1 | TRBV7-8 | NA | NA | CASSSGGRTEAFF | TGTGCCAGCAGCTCGGGGGGCCGCACTGAAGCTTTCTTT
TRBJ1-2 | TRBV28 | TRBD1 | NA | CASRRQGGNYGYTF | TGTGCCAGCAGGCGACAGGGCGGGAACTATGGCTACACCTTC
TRBJ1-1 | TRBV24-1 | NA | once | CATSGEVDTEAFF | TGTGCCACCAGTGGGGAGGTGGACACTGAAGCTTTCTTT
TRBJ1-5 | TRBV6-5 | TRBD1 | NA | CASSTGELDQPQHF | TGTGCCAGCAGTACAGGGGAGTTGGATCAGCCCCAGCATTTT
TRBJ1-1 | TRBV7-9 | NA | once | CASSFGGVAEAFF | TGTGCCAGCAGCTTCGGGGGGGTGGCTGAAGCTTTCTTT
TRBJ1-2 | TRBV5-6 | NA | NA | CASSLAGFNYGYTF | TGTGCCAGCAGCTTGGCGGGGTTCAATTATGGCTACACCTTC
TRBJ2-7 | TRBV5-1 | NA | NA | CASSLGGPLGDEQYF | TGCGCCAGCAGCTTGGGAGGGCCCCTTGGAGACGAGCAGTACTTC
TRBJ2-1 | TRBV5-1 | NA | NA | CASSLRVASDEQFF | TGCGCCAGCAGCCTCCGGGTCGCGTCAGATGAGCAGTTCTTC
TRBJ2-5 | TRBV15 | NA | NA | CATSTGREGETQYF | TGTGCCACCAGCACGGGCAGGGAAGGGGAGACCCAGTACTTC
TRBJ1-2 | TRBV5-1 | TRBD1 | once | CASSYKDRGNGYTF | TGCGCCAGCAGCTATAAGGACAGGGGTAATGGCTACACCTTC
TRBJ2-5 | TRBV5-1 | TRBD2 | NA | CASSQGTSQETQYF | TGCGCCAGCAGCCAGGGGACTAGCCAAGAGACCCAGTACTTC
TRBJ1-2 | TRBV5-1 | TRBD1 | few | CASSLDRGWDGYTF | TGCGCCAGCAGCTTGGACAGGGGGTGGGATGGCTACACCTTC
TRBJ1-2 | TRBV5-4 | NA | few | CASTLPGGGNYGYTF | TGTGCCAGCACCCTCCCCGGAGGAGGCAATTATGGCTACACCTTC
TRBJ1-1 | TRBV28 | NA | NA | CASSLAGMNTEAFF | TGTGCCAGCAGTTTAGCGGGGATGAACACTGAAGCTTTCTTT
TRBJ1-5 | TRBV19 | NA | NA | CASSSGANSNQPQHF | TGTGCCAGTAGCTCTGGAGCTAATAGCAATCAGCCCCAGCATTTT
TRBJ2-7 | TRBV5-1 | TRBD1 | NA | CATGDRVHYEQYF | TGCGCCACCGGGGACAGGGTTCATTACGAGCAGTACTTC
TRBJ1-1 | TRBV11-2 | NA | NA | CASSTQTNTEAFF | TGTGCCAGCAGCACACAGACGAACACTGAAGCTTTCTTT
TRBJ2-2 | TRBV27 | TRBD2 | NA | CASSFYGQGGTGELFF | TGTGCCAGCAGTTTTTATGGCCAGGGAGGGACCGGGGAGCTGTTTTTT
TRBJ1-6 | TRBV4-1 | TRBD1 | NA | CASRKLDRDYSPLHF | TGCGCCAGCAGAAAACTTGACAGGGACTATTCACCCCTCCACTTT
TRBJ1-6 | TRBV6-5 | NA | NA | CASRRFDADNSPLHF | TGTGCCAGCAGACGATTTGACGCGGATAATTCACCCCTCCACTTT
TRBJ2-5 | TRBV7-9 | TRBD1 | few | CASSPTGVQETQYF | TGTGCCAGCAGTCCAACAGGGGTTCAAGAGACCCAGTACTTC
TRBJ2-5 | TRBV4-1 | TRBD1 | NA | CASSRPPTGNQETQYF | TGCGCCAGCAGCCGACCTCCGACAGGGAACCAAGAGACCCAGTACTTC
TRBJ1-5 | TRBV7-8 | TRBD1 | NA | CASSFGTGATSQPQHF | TGTGCCAGCAGCTTCGGGACAGGGGCCACTTCACAGCCCCAGCATTTT
TRBJ1-4 | TRBV11-2 | TRBD1 | NA | CASSFWTGRNEKLFF | TGTGCCAGCAGCTTTTGGACAGGCCGTAATGAAAAACTGTTTTTT
TRBJ2-3 | TRBV5-4 | NA | NA | CASSSTRRVDTQYF | TGTGCCAGCAGCTCGACAAGGCGAGTAGATACGCAGTATTTT
TRBJ1-1 | TRBV6-1 | NA | NA | CASSEALGGVVAEAFF | TGTGCCAGCAGTGAAGCGCTCGGGGGGGTGGTGGCTGAAGCTTTCTTT
TRBJ1-4 | TRBV9 | NA | NA | CASSAGAGSNEKLFF | TGTGCCAGCAGCGCTGGGGCAGGGTCTAATGAAAAACTGTTTTTT
TRBJ2-1 | TRBV10-1 | NA | NA | CASSESRGGAYNEQFF | TGCGCCAGCAGTGAGTCTAGGGGGGGGGCCTACAATGAGCAGTTCTTC
TRBJ1-4 | TRBV5-1 | NA | NA | CASSLAVTGDNEKLFF | TGCGCCAGCAGCTTGGCCGTGACAGGTGATAATGAAAAACTGTTTTTT
TRBJ2-1 | TRBV7-9 | TRBD2 | few | CASRGGGEQFF | TGTGCCAGCAGGGGCGGGGGTGAGCAGTTCTTC
TRBJ1-3 | TRBV5-1 | NA | NA | CASRDQTSSGNTIYF | TGCGCCAGCAGAGATCAAACAAGCTCTGGAAACACCATATATTTT
TRBJ2-1 | TRBV7-6 | TRBD2 | NA | CASSLPGLAGASSYNEQFF | TGTGCCAGCAGCTTACCGGGACTAGCGGGGGCGTCCTCCTACAATGAGCAGTTCTTC